This record covers a single T cell receptor beta chain. Its antigen is not yet known. Base-call qualities are not available, and no considerably larger clone is one nucleotide away. This record belongs to a study of T-cell memory formation after mild COVID-19 (dated by TCRdb to the early 2020s). For the wider study: TCR sequence clusters from the two donors were largely donor specific. In a couple of donors, T-cell clones that expanded and contracted after mild COVID-19 were tracked by sequencing TCRalpha and TCRbeta repertoires over time. Two young, previously healthy adult volunteers, one female and one male, were included in the cohort.

General conclusions and limits of the study: Some responding clones were detected in pre-infection memory, which suggested that pre-existing cross-reactive memory T cells had joined the SARS-CoV-2 response. The second-wave clones that peaked on day 37 were not confirmed to be SARS-CoV-2 specific. Clones contracting from day 15 to 85 had balanced CD4/CD8 phenotypes, while a second wave expanding from day 15 to 37 was biased towards CD4+. Only a couple of mild cases were covered by the study, and larger cohorts that include severe cases with pre-infection samples were considered necessary. Contracting CD4+ clones were found mainly in CM and EM memory subsets, while CD8+ clones were enriched in EMRA.

Ficoll-Paque density gradient centrifugation was used to isolate PBMCs. The CDR3 contains 12 residues, cysteine and phenylalanine counted. The retained sequence is limited to the CDR3, 36 bases, with the frame set at the first base. CDR1 and CDR2 are read off the germline V gene as SNHLY and FYNNEI. The junction shows trimming of 4 bases on V and 0 bases on J, plus 3 bases between the germline ends. Sequencing was performed on an Illumina NovaSeq 6000. Using 5'RACE with constant-segment primers, TCRalpha and TCRbeta cDNA libraries were constructed, with sample barcodes and unique molecular identifiers added in the process. Trizol reagent was used to extract RNA from every sample. Amplification of the libraries took two PCR steps, and the second step added a second sample barcode plus Illumina TruSeq adapters. Libraries were sequenced on an Illumina NovaSeq with 2 x 150 bp paired-end reads. The original pipeline was this. Demultiplexing of reads and collapsing into UMI-guided consensus sequences were performed with migec v1.2.7. Using mixcr v2.1.11, UMI consensuses were aligned to TRA and TRB V and J templates and then assembled into clonotypes. Expanded or contracted clonotypes were those called significant by both edgeR and NoisET, with noise models trained on biological replicates. For edgeR calls, the thresholds were a false discovery rate-adjusted p below 0.01 and a log2 fold-change of 1. PCA with hierarchical clustering of max-normalized trajectories of the 1000 most abundant clonotypes was used as exploratory dynamics analysis. The CD4 or CD8 phenotype of responding clones was assigned using the separately sequenced CD4+ and CD8+ repertoires. TCRdb cleaned the public reads at Q25 with fastp, built clones with MiXCR and kept in-frame beta chains. Here each entry gathers all rows of one CDR3 protein and keeps the most common genes and DNA. TCRdb's processing, not the study's, gives the V and J calls here. This sample holds approximately 240,000 distinct CDR3 sequences; less than 20% were observed only once. The ten largest clones add up to approximately 3.5% of the sample.

Sequenced material: PBMCs or a T cell subset sorted from them (not recorded which). The TCR comes from a young man who had mild COVID-19 (a few samples of this study predate the infection). The sample titles of this study are shuffled in the database, so cell type and time point are left out; the donor was told from shared clones. This receptor chain uses TRBV2 and TRBJ1-2; no confident D gene assignment can be made. CDR3 protein: CASSGANYGYTF. In nucleotide form, the sequence is TGTGCCAGCAGTGGAGCTAACTATGGCTACACCTTC.